These 12 T cell receptor beta chains share one sample of origin, sequenced in a study of tumor-infiltrating lymphocytes in primary liver carcinoma. From around 500 ng of total RNA, TCR beta-specific cDNA was reverse-transcribed using a constant-region primer. It was through three nested multiplex PCR rounds of slightly modified ARM-PCR that TCR beta libraries arose. The first two PCR rounds used TRBV1-TRBV30 primers with a Cbeta primer, approximately 10 cycles each. TCRdb called the multiplex PCR reads again in MiXCR, with one record for every CDR3 protein. The sample lists around 54,000 distinct CDR3 sequences, about three quarters occurring once. Co-extracting RNA and DNA was done with roughly 17-34 mg of unsorted bulk tissue as input. The specimen sequenced was liver tumor tissue from sampling region 2. Described subset: tumor region T2, inferior pole. The receptors originated from a man aged 40-55 years with primary liver carcinoma and hepatitis B virus infection.

On this clonotype: The junction shows a germline mismatch at one end, possibly a read error. The chain employs TRBV7-9 and TRBJ2-7; no reliable D call. The CDR3 is 13 residues long. Germline CDR1 reads SEHNR; CDR2 reads FQNEAQ (reference sequence). The CDR3 reads CVSNPGSSYEQYF. CDR3 nucleotides: TGTGTCAGCAACCCGGGTTCCTCTTACGAGCAGTACTTC.

This clonotype was observed many times. The chain links TRBV10-3 to TRBJ2-2, with a possible D match to TRBD2 (6 bases). CDR1 and CDR2 (germline): ENHRY, SYGVKD. The CDR3 has 13 amino acids. V was cut by 6 bases and J by 7 bases, with 12 bases left in between. CDR3 DNA sequence: TGTGCCATCAGCCCGACGGAGGGCGGGGAGCTGTTTTTT. It translates to CAISPTEGGELFF.

A word on this clonotype: A read error is likely, as this CDR3 ends without the conserved phenylalanine or tryptophan. The DNA is omitted, as the CDR3 cannot be located on it reliably, and the CDR3 follows TCRdb's listing. The chain couples TRBV10-2 to TRBJ2-3; the table calls TRBD2, which could not be checked here. Germline-derived CDR1 and CDR2 are WSHSY and SAAADI. The CDR3 totals 13 residues, both ends included. CDR3: CASTQGFELAQNS.

This clonotype was found once. The chain uses TRBV4-1 and TRBJ2-2; no reliable D call. Germline CDR1 MGHRA, CDR2 YSYEKL. CDR3 size: 13 residues. CDR3: CANSQVQGGELFF. The CDR3 coding sequence is TGCGCTAACAGCCAAGTACAAGGCGGGGAGCTGTTTTTT.

CDR3 in DNA: TGTGCCAGCAGCGAAGTTGCGGCGGGGGAGCAGTACTTC. As protein: CASSEVAAGEQYF. V is TRBV7-3 and J is TRBJ2-7; perhaps TRBD2 as D (6 bases). V gave up 5 bases and J gave up 7 bases, with 15 bases separating them. The CDR3 runs 13 residues. Germline CDR1 reads SGHTA; CDR2 reads FQGTGA. Supplemented by reference TRBV7-3 and TRBJ2-7, the full variable domain reads GAGVSQTPSNKVTEKGKYVELRCDPISGHTALYWYRQSLGQGPEFLIYFQGTGAADDSGLPNDRFFAVRPEGSVSTLKIQRTERGDSAVYLCASSEVAAGEQYFGPGTRLTVT.

About this clonotype: Its ends do not fully match the called genes, so a read error is possible. The genes are TRBV29-1 and TRBJ1-2, with D unclear. CDR1 is SQVTM, CDR2 ANQGSEA, per germline. CDR3 length: 12 residues. In DNA, the CDR3 is TGCAACGTTCCCCATGGCAATGCTGGCTACACCTTC. Translated: CNVPHGNAGYTF.

Note on this clonotype: A read error may explain this, as a much larger clone is one base away. V and J are TRBV28 and TRBJ2-3, with TRBD1 as a possible D gene (6 bases). Germline CDR1 is MDHEN and CDR2 is SYDVKM. The CDR3 covers 14 residues. CDR3 protein: CANSGGQGVDTQYF. CDR3 in DNA: TGTGCCAACAGTGGGGGACAAGGGGTAGATACGCAGTATTTT.

This clonotype was recorded only once. This rearrangement joins TRBV7-2 to TRBJ2-7; no clear D. Germline loops: CDR1 SGHTA, CDR2 FQGNSA. V lost 1 base and J lost 3, with 13 bases in between. The CDR3 runs to 15 residues. CDR3 loop: CTSSLVESSLYEQYF. In DNA, the CDR3 is TGTACCAGCAGCTTAGTTGAGAGTTCTCTCTACGAGCAGTACTTC. Using reference TRBV7-2 and TRBJ2-7 for the parts outside the CDR3, the full variable domain is GAGVSQSPSNKVTEKGKDVELRCDPISGHTALYWYRQSLGQGLEFLIYFQGNSAPDKSGLPSDRFSAERTGGSVSTLTIQRTQQEDSAVYLCTSSLVESSLYEQYFGPGTRLTVT.

Turning to this clonotype: Because it lacks the conserved phenylalanine or tryptophan at the end, this CDR3 is likely a read error. V is TRBV5-4 and J is TRBJ2-1; D unresolved. Trimming shortened V by 1 base and J by 0 bases, and 11 bases separated the two germline ends. CDR1 SGHNT and CDR2 YYREEE come from the germline V gene (reference sequence). The CDR3 covers 16 residues. CDR3 amino acids: CASSLLAWGSYNEQFY. CDR3 DNA sequence: TGTGCCAGCAGCTTGTTAGCCTGGGGCTCCTACAATGAGCAGTTCTAC.

This clonotype qualifies as medium-sized (0.01 to 0.1%). This chain connects TRBV6-1 to TRBJ2-5; D is uncertain. The CDR3 runs 13 residues. Germline V gene data show CDR1 as MNHNS and CDR2 as SASEGT. Trimming shortened V by 6 bases and J by 1 base, and 9 bases separated the two germline ends. CDR3 sequence (DNA): TGTGCCAGCAGGAGACACCTCCAAGAGACCCAGTACTTC. As protein: CASRRHLQETQYF.

Of note for this clonotype: The conserved phenylalanine or tryptophan is not found at the CDR3 terminus, so this likely reflects a read error. The V call is TRBV29-1, the J call TRBJ2-5, with D perhaps matching TRBD1 or TRBD2 (5 bases each). Germline-derived CDR1 and CDR2 are SQVTM and ANQGSEA. The CDR3 loop spans 13 amino acids. The CDR3 nucleotides read TGCAGTGTTGAGGGACCTAACAAAGAGACCCAGTACCTC. Translation gives CSVEGPNKETQYL.

Points on this clonotype: No conserved phenylalanine or tryptophan is present at the end of the CDR3, so a read error is the likely explanation. J is TRBJ2-7 and V is TRBV6-2 or TRBV6-3; TRBD2 matches 11 bases. This CDR3 has 14 residues. Per the germline V gene, CDR1 is MNHEY and CDR2 is SVGEGT. The CDR3 sequence is CTSSPTSGNSKQYY. The CDR3 DNA reads TGTACCAGCAGCCCGACTAGCGGGAATTCCAAGCAGTACTAC.